Listed here are 15 T cell receptor beta chains from one sample, sequenced in a study of PD-1 blockade in classical Hodgkin lymphoma. Only in-frame clones appear in the TCRdb table, and some are missing; sequencing was by immunoSEQ multiplex PCR. The profile covers some 63,000 clones, with over 85% appearing a single time and roughly a tenth taken by the ten largest. All patients experienced relapse after autologous stem cell transplantation, and brentuximab vedotin exposure was variable. Sample: peripheral blood mononuclear cells (PBMCs), taken at baseline. The receptors shown here come from a human donor with classical Hodgkin lymphoma.

The gene calls are TRBV11-2 and TRBJ2-7, with 7 bases identical to TRBD1. The CDR3 sequence is 16 residues long. Germline V gene data show CDR1 as SGHAT and CDR2 as FQNNGV. V lost 3 bases, J lost 3 bases, and 11 bases stayed unmatched. The CDR3 nucleotides read TGTGCCAGCAGCTTCTGGGGCAGGGACAGCCACTACGAGCAGTACTTC. Translated, it gives CASSFWGRDSHYEQYF. Using reference TRBV11-2 and TRBJ2-7 for the parts outside the CDR3, the full variable domain is EAGVAQSPRYKIIEKRQSVAFWCNPISGHATLYWYQQILGQGPKLLIQFQNNGVVDDSQLPKDRFSAERLKGVDSTLKIQPAKLEDSAVYLCASSFWGRDSHYEQYFGPGTRLTVT.

The chain carries TRBV19 and TRBJ2-7; 11 positions match TRBD2. The CDR3 runs to 13 residues. V lost 7 bases, J lost 8 bases, and 7 bases stayed unmatched. The germline gives CDR1 LNHDA, CDR2 SQIVND (reference sequence). CDR3 DNA sequence: TGTGCCAGTATATTAGCGGGGGGGTTTCAGCAGTACTTC. Protein product: CASILAGGFQQYF.

V and J are TRBV30 and TRBJ2-7, with D uncertain. Germline lookup yields CDR1 GTSNPN and CDR2 SVGIG (reference sequence). The CDR3 covers 12 residues. Trimming took off 3 bases at V and 3 bases at J, with 9 bases between the two ends. The CDR3 region is CAWRANSYEQYF. CDR3 bases: TGTGCCTGGAGGGCTAACAGCTACGAGCAGTACTTC.

The table lists this clone with a count of one. The same CDR3 also results from other DNA sequences found in this sample. The rearrangement links TRBV10-3 to TRBJ2-3; D is unclear. This CDR3 spans 13 amino acids. The germline V and J ends were trimmed by 3 bases and 0 bases, with 4 bases remaining between them. The V gene's germline CDR1 is ENHRY and CDR2 SYGVKD. CDR3 sequence reads: CAISDLSTDTQYF. CDR3 DNA sequence: TGTGCCATCAGTGACCTAAGCACAGATACGCAGTATTTT.

V is TRBV5-4 and J is TRBJ1-1; the D is unclear. Trimming stripped 0 bases from V and 1 base from J, with 10 bases between. The CDR3 is 15 residues long. Looked up from germline, CDR1 is SGHNT and CDR2 is YYREEE (reference sequence). The DNA for the CDR3 is TGTGCCAGCAGCTTGGGGGCGCGGGGGAACACTGAAGCTTTCTTT. This encodes CASSLGARGNTEAFF.

This clone was seen only a few times. The chain recombines TRBV10-3 with TRBJ1-6; maybe TRBD1 (5 bases). The ends were cut back, 3 bases at V and 8 bases at J, with 11 bases in the middle. CDR3 length: 14 amino acids. Germline V lookup: CDR1 ENHRY, CDR2 SYGVKD. The CDR3 sequence: CAISDDSLHSPLHF. The CDR3 nucleotides read TGTGCCATCAGTGATGACAGCCTTCATTCACCCCTCCACTTT.

As DNA, the CDR3 is TGTGCCAGTGAACCAGGGTACGGGAACACTGAAGCTTTCTTT. It is translated as CASEPGYGNTEAFF. The chain couples TRBV19 to TRBJ1-1; the D gene is possibly TRBD1 (5 bases). Trimming removed 8 bases at V and 1 base at J, with 14 bases between. This CDR3 is built from 14 residues. Germline CDR1 reads LNHDA; CDR2 reads SQIVND (reference sequence).

The CDR3 region has the DNA TGTGCCAGCACCCGGACAGGGGCCTCCTACGAGCAGTACTTC. This codes for CASTRTGASYEQYF. The J gene is TRBJ2-7, the V gene TRBV5-6; 9 bases map to TRBD1. V trimming: 6 bases; J trimming: 0 bases; junction bases outside the gene matches: 4. This CDR3 spans 14 amino acids. Germline V gene sequence: CDR1 SGHDT, CDR2 YYEEEE.

Only a few counts were recorded for this clone. J is TRBJ2-1 and V is TRBV6-5, with a tentative D call TRBD2 (6 bases). The CDR3 is made up of 15 amino acids. The V gene lost 4 bases and the J gene lost 6 bases, with 16 bases spanning the gap. Germline loops: CDR1 MNHEY, CDR2 SVGAGI. Written as DNA, the CDR3 is TGTGCCAGCAGTTTTTCAGACTGGGGAGGCAATGAGCAGTTCTTC. This sequence encodes CASSFSDWGGNEQFF.

V is TRBV9 and J is TRBJ1-2; D not certain. Germline CDR1 is SGDLS and CDR2 is YYNGEE. V was clipped by 0 bases and J by 3 bases, with 9 bases between them. This CDR3 comprises 14 residues. CDR3 nucleotide sequence: TGTGCCAGCAGCGTAGCAAGGACGGACTATGGCTACACCTTC. Its translation is CASSVARTDYGYTF.

The gene calls are TRBV27 and TRBJ1-5; a possible D gene is TRBD1 (5 bases). This CDR3 has 14 residues. V lost 5 bases and J 5 bases, leaving 13 bases between the germline ends. CDR1 is MNHEY and CDR2 is SMNVEV in the germline V gene (reference sequence). CDR3 DNA: TGTGCCAGCAGTCCAGGGACGGAAGATCAGCCCCAGCATTTT. Translation gives CASSPGTEDQPQHF.

The J gene is TRBJ2-5, the V gene TRBV7-9; 7 nucleotides align to TRBD2. The J call may be faulty, since TRBJ2-7 better matches the DNA end. The CDR3 consists of 14 residues. Germline-derived CDR1 and CDR2 are SEHNR and FQNEAQ (reference sequence). The CDR3 sequence: CASSPSAGRYEQYF. The CDR3 nucleotides read TGTGCCAGCAGCCCATCAGCGGGAAGGTACGAGCAGTACTTC.

The rearrangement joins TRBV4-1 to TRBJ1-5; D remains ambiguous. Germline V gene lookup returns CDR1 MGHRA and CDR2 YSYEKL. The CDR3 is 15 residues long. With 1 base removed from V and 0 bases from J, the gap between germline ends came to 7 bases. The CDR3 here is CASSQVSSSNQPQHF. Here the CDR3 DNA reads TGCGCCAGCAGCCAAGTGTCCAGTAGCAATCAGCCCCAGCATTTT.

J is TRBJ2-5 and V is TRBV5-1; 9 bases are shared with TRBD1. Germline loops: CDR1 SGHRS, CDR2 YFSETQ. After removal of 1 base from V and 4 bases from J, the junction contained 5 bases not matched to a gene. CDR3 size: 15 residues. The CDR3 sequence is CASSLRTGDVETQYF. In nucleotides, the CDR3 is TGCGCCAGCAGCTTGCGGACAGGGGATGTAGAGACCCAGTACTTC. The full variable domain, in which reference TRBV5-1 and TRBJ2-5 provide the parts outside the CDR3, is KAGVTQTPRYLIKTRGQQVTLSCSPISGHRSVSWYQQTPGQGLQFLFEYFSETQRNKGNFPGRFSGRQFSNSRSEMNVSTLELGDSALYLCASSLRTGDVETQYFGPGTRLLVL.

By proportion, this clone is large. J is TRBJ2-3 and V is TRBV29-1, with unresolved D. The CDR3 is 17 amino acids. V was shortened by 1 base and J by 2 bases, with 19 bases between the two germline ends. Germline V lookup: CDR1 SQVTM, CDR2 ANQGSEA. CDR3 nucleotide sequence: TGCAGCGTTGAAGGTCTTCCCACCTACAATCCCACAGATACGCAGTATTTT. This gives the protein CSVEGLPTYNPTDTQYF.